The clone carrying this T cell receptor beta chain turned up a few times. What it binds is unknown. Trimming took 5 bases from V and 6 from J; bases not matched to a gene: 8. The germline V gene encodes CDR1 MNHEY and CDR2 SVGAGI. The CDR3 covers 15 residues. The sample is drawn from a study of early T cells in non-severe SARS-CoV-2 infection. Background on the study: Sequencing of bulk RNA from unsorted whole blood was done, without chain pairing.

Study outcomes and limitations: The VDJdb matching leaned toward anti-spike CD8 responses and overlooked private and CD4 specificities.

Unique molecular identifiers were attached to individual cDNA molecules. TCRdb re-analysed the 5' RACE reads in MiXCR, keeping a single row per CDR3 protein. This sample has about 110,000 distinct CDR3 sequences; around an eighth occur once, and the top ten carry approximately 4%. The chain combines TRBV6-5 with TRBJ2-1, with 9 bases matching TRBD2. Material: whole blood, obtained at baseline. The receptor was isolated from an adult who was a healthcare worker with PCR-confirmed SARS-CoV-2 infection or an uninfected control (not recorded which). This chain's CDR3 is CASSPLLAGLNEQFF. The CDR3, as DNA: TGTGCCAGCAGTCCCCTTCTAGCGGGGCTCAATGAGCAGTTCTTC.